One T cell receptor beta chain is described in this entry. Its matching antigen is unknown. A read error may produce the germline difference seen at one junction end. Total RNA (around 500 ng) served as template for TCR beta cDNA synthesis primed by a constant-region primer. ARM-PCR was slightly modified, and three nested multiplex PCR rounds with it gave rise to the TCR beta libraries. TRBV1-TRBV30 forward primers paired with a C-beta reverse primer drove the first two PCR rounds, about 10 cycles each. TCRdb passed the multiplex PCR reads through MiXCR, listing each CDR3 protein once. The sample yields 55,000 to 65,000 distinct CDR3 sequences, about two thirds seen once. The sample belongs to a study of tumor-infiltrating lymphocytes in primary liver carcinoma. The overall study: Samples had roughly 3.65 to 8 million productive TCRbeta reads, comparable between tissue types.

This CDR3 has 12 amino acids. Per germline, CDR1 DFQATT and CDR2 SNEGSKA (reference sequence). The tissue used was unsorted bulk material of about 17-33 mg. RNA and DNA were co-extracted from it with the AllPrep DNA/RNA mini kit. Overall study findings and caveats: Tumor top-250-clone fractions significantly exceeded those of blood (p = 0.039). Present in all five tumor regions were only about 7-25% of the top clones.

Sequenced: liver tumor tissue from sampling region 2. The sample's subset: tumor region T2, inferior pole. The receptor's source is a man in his forties or fifties with primary liver carcinoma and hepatitis B virus infection. This rearrangement joins TRBV20-1 to TRBJ2-1, with D perhaps being TRBD1 or TRBD2 (5 bases each). The CDR3 nucleotides are TGCAGTGCTCAGGGCAGTAGCGATGAGCAGTCCTTC. Its translation: CSAQGSSDEQSF.